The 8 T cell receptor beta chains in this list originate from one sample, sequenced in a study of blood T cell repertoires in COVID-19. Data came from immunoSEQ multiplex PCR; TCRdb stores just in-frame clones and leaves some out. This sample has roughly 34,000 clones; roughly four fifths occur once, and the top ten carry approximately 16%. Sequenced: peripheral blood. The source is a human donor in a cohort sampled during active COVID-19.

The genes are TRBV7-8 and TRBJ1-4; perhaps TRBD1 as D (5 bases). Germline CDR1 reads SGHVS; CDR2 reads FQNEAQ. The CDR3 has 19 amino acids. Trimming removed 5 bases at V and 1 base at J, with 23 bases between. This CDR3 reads CASSPMTVFGAQTNEKLFF. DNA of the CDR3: TGTGCCAGCAGCCCAATGACAGTTTTTGGAGCCCAAACTAATGAAAAACTGTTTTTT. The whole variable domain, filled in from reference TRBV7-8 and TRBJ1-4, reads GAGVSQSPRYKVAKRGQDVALRCDPISGHVSLFWYQQALGQGPEFLTYFQNEAQLDKSGLPSDRFFAERPEGSVSTLKIQRTQQEDSAVYLCASSPMTVFGAQTNEKLFFGSGTQLSVL.

The CDR3 is CAARAGGGMDTQYF. As DNA, the CDR3 is TGTGCCGCCCGAGCAGGGGGCGGGATGGATACGCAGTATTTT. V and J are TRBV6-5 and TRBJ2-3, with TRBD1 matching over 8 bases. Germline-derived CDR1 and CDR2 are MNHEY and SVGAGI. There are 14 residues in the CDR3. V gave up 11 bases and J gave up 6 bases; unmatched junction bases: 13.

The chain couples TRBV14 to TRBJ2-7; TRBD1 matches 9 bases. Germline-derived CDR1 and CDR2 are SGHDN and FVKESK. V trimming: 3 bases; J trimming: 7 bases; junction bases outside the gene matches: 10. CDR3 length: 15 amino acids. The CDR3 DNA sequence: TGTGCCAGCAGCCAGCCGGGACAGGGCCTGTGGGAGCAGTACTTC. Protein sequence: CASSQPGQGLWEQYF.

CDR3 DNA sequence: TGTGCCAGCAAGCGGAACAATGAGCAGTTCTTC. This codes for CASKRNNEQFF. The V gene is TRBV19, the J gene TRBJ2-1, with D perhaps TRBD2 (5 bases). V lost 9 bases, J lost 5 bases, and 8 bases lay in between. Per the germline V gene, CDR1 is LNHDA and CDR2 is SQIVND (reference sequence). This CDR3 has 11 residues.

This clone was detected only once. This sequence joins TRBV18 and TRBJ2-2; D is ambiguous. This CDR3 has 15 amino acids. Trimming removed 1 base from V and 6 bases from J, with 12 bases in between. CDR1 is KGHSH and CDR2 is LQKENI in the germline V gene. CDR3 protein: CASSPRGSPSGELFF. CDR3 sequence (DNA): TGTGCCAGCTCACCACGTGGCTCACCCTCCGGGGAGCTGTTTTTT.

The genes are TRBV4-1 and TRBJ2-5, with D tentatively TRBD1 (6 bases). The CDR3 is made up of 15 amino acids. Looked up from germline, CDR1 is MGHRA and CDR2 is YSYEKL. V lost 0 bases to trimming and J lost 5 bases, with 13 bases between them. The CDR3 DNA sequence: TGCGCCAGCAGCCAAGATCCAGGGGCCTGGGAGACCCAGTACTTC. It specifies CASSQDPGAWETQYF.

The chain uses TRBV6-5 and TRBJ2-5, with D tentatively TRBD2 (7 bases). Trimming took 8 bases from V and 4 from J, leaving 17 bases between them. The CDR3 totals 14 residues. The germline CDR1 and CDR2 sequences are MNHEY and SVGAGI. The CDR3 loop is CASESGGGGETQYF. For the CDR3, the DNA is TGTGCCAGCGAGTCGGGGGGCGGAGGAGAGACCCAGTACTTC.

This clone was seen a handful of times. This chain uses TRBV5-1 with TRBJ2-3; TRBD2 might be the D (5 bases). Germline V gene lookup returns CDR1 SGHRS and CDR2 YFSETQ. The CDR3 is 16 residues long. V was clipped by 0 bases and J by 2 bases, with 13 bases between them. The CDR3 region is CASSLGGLSATDTQYF. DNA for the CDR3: TGCGCCAGCAGCTTGGGCGGGTTATCCGCCACAGATACGCAGTATTTT.